What follows are 10 T cell receptor beta chains derived from one specimen sequenced in a study of T cell responses to AZD1222 COVID-19 vaccine. The repertoire was sequenced with immunoSEQ multiplex PCR; TCRdb's copy has only in-frame clones and lacks some. The table shows roughly 150,000 clones, with roughly 90% occurring only once. The sample here was peripheral blood, taken 28 days after the second AZD1222 dose. The receptors were gathered from an adult who received the AZD1222 COVID-19 vaccine.

The J gene is TRBJ2-7, the V gene TRBV11-2; 9 bases line up with TRBD1. The CDR3 loop spans 15 amino acids. The germline V gene encodes CDR1 SGHAT and CDR2 FQNNGV. V was pared by 5 bases and J by 4 bases, with 9 bases of the junction left unmatched. The CDR3 DNA reads as TGTGCCAGCAGCCATTACAGGGGGCAAGTTTACGAGCAGTACTTC. This codes for CASSHYRGQVYEQYF. The full variable domain, in which reference TRBV11-2 and TRBJ2-7 provide the parts outside the CDR3, is EAGVAQSPRYKIIEKRQSVAFWCNPISGHATLYWYQQILGQGPKLLIQFQNNGVVDDSQLPKDRFSAERLKGVDSTLKIQPAKLEDSAVYLCASSHYRGQVYEQYFGPGTRLTVT.

The chain couples TRBV5-4 to TRBJ1-1; the D is unclear. This CDR3 region has 15 residues. The ends were cut back, 4 bases at V and 1 base at J, with 14 bases in the middle. The V gene's germline CDR1 is SGHNT and CDR2 YYREEE (reference sequence). CDR3 in amino acids: CASSPGLDGNTEAFF. CDR3 in DNA: TGTGCCAGCAGCCCCGGATTGGACGGGAACACTGAAGCTTTCTTT.

This chain uses TRBV27 with TRBJ1-2, with 9 bases that match TRBD1. CDR1 and CDR2 (germline): MNHEY, SMNVEV (reference sequence). The CDR3 spans 13 residues. With V trimmed by 2 bases and J by 8 bases, 3 bases remained unmatched. The CDR3 DNA reads as TGTGCCAGCAGTTTAGGACAGGGGCGGGGCTACACCTTC. This translates into CASSLGQGRGYTF.

The V and J genes are TRBV10-1 and TRBJ1-1; D may be TRBD1 (6 bases). This CDR3 region has 12 residues. Trimming left V 6 bases short and J 1 base short, with 6 bases between. CDR1 WNHNN and CDR2 SYGVQD come from the germline V gene (reference sequence). CDR3 loop: CASSRGNTEAFF. The CDR3 region has the DNA TGCGCCAGCAGCAGGGGGAACACTGAAGCTTTCTTT.

The chain is built from TRBV5-6 and TRBJ1-2; D perhaps matches TRBD1 (5 bases). V was trimmed by 4 bases and J by 4 bases, leaving 14 bases between them. Per germline, CDR1 SGHDT and CDR2 YYEEEE. The CDR3 totals 14 residues. The CDR3 here is CASSDRDGVYGYTF. The CDR3 DNA is TGTGCCAGCAGCGATAGGGACGGTGTCTATGGCTACACCTTC.

The chain is built from TRBV5-5 and TRBJ1-1; a weak D match, TRBD1 (6 bases). CDR3 length: 13 residues. The V gene lost 0 bases and the J gene lost 6 bases, with 9 bases spanning the gap. CDR1 and CDR2 (germline): SGHKS, YYEKEE (reference sequence). DNA of the CDR3: TGTGCCAGCAGCTTGGACAGGGTTTCTGAAGCTTTCTTT. Translation: CASSLDRVSEAFF.

This chain connects TRBV5-8 to TRBJ1-2; TRBD1 matches 8 bases. Trimming cost V 0 bases and J 0 bases; bases outside gene matches: 13. Germline V CDR1 and CDR2: SGHTS, YDEGEE. The CDR3 spans 19 residues. The CDR3 is CASSLARRGRTVTNYGYTF. DNA for the CDR3: TGTGCCAGCAGCTTGGCCCGCAGGGGGCGAACGGTTACTAACTATGGCTACACCTTC.

V is TRBV6-6 and J is TRBJ1-3, with D unclear. V gave up 6 bases and J gave up 0 bases, with 12 bases separating them. This CDR3 spans 15 amino acids. Looked up from germline, CDR1 is MNHNY and CDR2 is SVGAGI (reference sequence). CDR3 nucleotide sequence: TGTGCCAGCAGGCGTCCAGAACTCTCTGGAAACACCATATATTTT. Protein product: CASRRPELSGNTIYF.

The genes are TRBV5-8 and TRBJ1-6; TRBD1 agrees at 7 bases. V trimming: 7 bases; J trimming: 7 bases; junction bases outside the gene matches: 14. The germline V gene has CDR1 SGHTS and CDR2 YDEGEE. The CDR3 is made up of 16 amino acids. This chain's CDR3 is CASDPTGTLFNSPLHF. The CDR3 DNA reads TGTGCCAGCGACCCGACAGGGACCCTATTCAATTCACCCCTCCACTTT.

This chain joins TRBV19 and TRBJ1-2; possible D gene TRBD1, 5 bases. This CDR3 is 15 amino acids long. Germline CDR1 LNHDA, CDR2 SQIVND (reference sequence). V dropped 6 bases and J dropped 6 bases, with 20 bases sitting between them. The CDR3 region is CASRQGTTGRDGYTF. DNA for the CDR3: TGTGCCAGTAGACAAGGGACCACCGGTAGGGATGGCTACACCTTC.